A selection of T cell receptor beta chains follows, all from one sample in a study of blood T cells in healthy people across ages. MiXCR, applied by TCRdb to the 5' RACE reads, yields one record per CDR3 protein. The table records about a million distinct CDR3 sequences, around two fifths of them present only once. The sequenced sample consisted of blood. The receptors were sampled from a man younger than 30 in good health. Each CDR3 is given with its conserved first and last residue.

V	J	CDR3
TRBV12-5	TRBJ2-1	CASGSSRSGLHNEQFF
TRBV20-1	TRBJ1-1	CSASGGSGAFF
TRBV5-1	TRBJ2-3	CASSPWEGTDTQYF
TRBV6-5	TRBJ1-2	CASSYVGGGLYGYTF
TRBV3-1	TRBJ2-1	CASSRGGLSSYNEQFF
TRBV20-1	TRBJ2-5	CSAGARYNEQYF
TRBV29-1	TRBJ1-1	CSVEVPGQGVVAFF
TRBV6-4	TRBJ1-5	CASSDRTEGQPQHF
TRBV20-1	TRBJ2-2	CSATRDRTGELFF
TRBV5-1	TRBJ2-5	CASRLSQGAGETQYF
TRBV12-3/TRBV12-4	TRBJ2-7	CASSLRVRNNEQYF
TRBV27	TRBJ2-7	CASSLLPGPGVNEQYF
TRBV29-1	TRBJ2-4	CSVKTSRAKNIQYF
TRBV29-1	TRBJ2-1	CSPTQSVVRNEQFF
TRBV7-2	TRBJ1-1	CASSGQPGQMNTEAFF
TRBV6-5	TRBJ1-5	CASSINRGQPQHF
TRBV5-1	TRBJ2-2	CASSLARVDGELFF
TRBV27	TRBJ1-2	CATRDRNYGYTF
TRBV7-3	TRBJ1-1	CASTEGNTEAFF
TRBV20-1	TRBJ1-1	CSARDSRGAGTEAFF
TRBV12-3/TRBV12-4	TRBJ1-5	CASSSLRGGRHF
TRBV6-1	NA	CASSSTSPINEQYF
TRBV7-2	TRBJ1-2	CASSPRDRVGGYTF
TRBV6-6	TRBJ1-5	CASSYEINQPQHF
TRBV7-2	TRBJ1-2	CASSEEGYTF
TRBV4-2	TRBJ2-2	CASSQDRGILAELFF
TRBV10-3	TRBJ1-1	CAISESSGTEAFF
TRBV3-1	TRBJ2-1	CASATVNEQFF
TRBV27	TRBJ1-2	CASSFEGREGYTF
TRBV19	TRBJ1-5	CASSTGFYDQPQHF
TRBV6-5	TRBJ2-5	CASSYSPDRGKETQYF
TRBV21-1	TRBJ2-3	CASSLIGGGCTDTQYF
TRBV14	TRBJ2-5	CASSSRQGNKNEQYF
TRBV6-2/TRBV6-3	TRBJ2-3	CASSDLDLRDTQYF
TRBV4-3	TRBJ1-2	CASSQGRGVYGYTF
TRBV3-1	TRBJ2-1	CASSQGGASREQFF
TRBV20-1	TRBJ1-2	CSARDWGRNYGYTF
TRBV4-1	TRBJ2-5	CASSQGKGPETQYF
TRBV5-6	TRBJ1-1	CASQPTALNTEAFF
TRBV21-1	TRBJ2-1	CASSKGGAGGYNEQFF
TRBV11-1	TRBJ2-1	CASSLGLAGVREQFF
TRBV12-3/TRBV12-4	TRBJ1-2	CASRLTGAHYGYTF
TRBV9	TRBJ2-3	CASSGRTSGGSTDTQYF
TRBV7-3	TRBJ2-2	CASSRQREGELFF
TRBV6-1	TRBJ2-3	CASSSMFEGLAGGLDTQYF
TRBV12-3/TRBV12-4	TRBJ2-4	CASSELAKNIQYF
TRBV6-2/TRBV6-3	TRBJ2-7	CASSYSKGYGHYEQYF
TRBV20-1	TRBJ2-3	CSASAFEASGGNTDTQYF
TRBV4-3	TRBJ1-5	CASSQDVRQPQHF
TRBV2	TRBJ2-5	CASIRPQETQYF
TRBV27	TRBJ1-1	CASRAWARRNTEAFF
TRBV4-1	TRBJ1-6	CASSQVGTVYNSPLHF
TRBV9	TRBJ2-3	CASSPNSRGRPDTQYF
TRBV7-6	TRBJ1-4	CASRRFANEKLFF